These 12 T cell receptor beta chains came from one sample sequenced in a study of T-cell reconstitution after alpha-beta-depleted transplantation in children. Preparation of the TCRbeta library used unique molecular identifiers. Each CDR3 protein gets one entry after TCRdb re-called the PCR reads with MiXCR. The sample holds around 580,000 distinct CDR3 sequences; roughly 30% are singletons and the top ten take 30% to 45%. Sequences were derived from PBMCs, sampled before TCRalphabeta/CD19-depleted stem cell transplant. Receptor source: a boy in the first two years of life with Wiskott-Aldrich syndrome, due to receive a stem cell transplant.

This clonotype was seen a few times. The chain couples TRBV24-1 to TRBJ2-3; 11 bases line up with TRBD2. The V segment lost 3 bases and the J segment 3 bases; nucleotides outside the gene matches: 4. CDR1 KGHDR and CDR2 SFDVKD come from the germline V gene. There are 16 residues in the CDR3. The CDR3 DNA reads TGTGCCACCAGTGATCAGAGACTAGCGGGAACAGATACGCAGTATTTT. Translated: CATSDQRLAGTDTQYF.

This clonotype appeared a few times. V is TRBV27 and J is TRBJ2-6; 9 bases line up with TRBD1. Germline CDR1 reads MNHEY; CDR2 reads SMNVEV (reference sequence). This CDR3 region has 19 residues. V lost 6 bases, J lost 2 bases, and 14 bases stayed unmatched. DNA of the CDR3: TGTGCCAGCAGCGTAGGACCGGGACAGGGTAGGACTGGGGCCAACGTCCTGACTTTC. It specifies CASSVGPGQGRTGANVLTF.

This clonotype was seen only a few times. The chain recombines TRBV20-1 with TRBJ2-1; D is tentatively TRBD1 or TRBD2 (7 bases each). V gave up 1 base and J gave up 4 bases, with 14 bases separating them. The V gene's germline CDR1 is DFQATT and CDR2 SNEGSKA (reference sequence). The CDR3 totals 15 residues. CDR3 loop: CSARVPRGGYNEQFF. CDR3 coding DNA: TGCAGTGCTAGAGTTCCCAGGGGGGGTTACAATGAGCAGTTCTTC.

In its sample, this clonotype was seen a few times. The CDR3 reads CASSLGQEDTEAFF. CDR3 nucleotides: TGCGCCAGCAGCTTGGGTCAGGAGGACACTGAAGCTTTCTTT. The chain is built from TRBV5-1 and TRBJ1-1; D remains ambiguous. Germline assignment: CDR1 SGHRS and CDR2 YFSETQ. Trimming took 0 bases from V and 3 from J, leaving 9 bases between them. The CDR3 is 14 residues long. Full variable domain (rest looked up from reference TRBV5-1 and TRBJ1-1): KAGVTQTPRYLIKTRGQQVTLSCSPISGHRSVSWYQQTPGQGLQFLFEYFSETQRNKGNFPGRFSGRQFSNSRSEMNVSTLELGDSALYLCASSLGQEDTEAFFGQGTRLTVV.

Here the CDR3 reads CASSPSTGGNTQYF. Written as DNA, the CDR3 is TGTGCCAGCTCACCATCAACAGGGGGGAATACGCAGTATTTT. The gene calls are TRBV18 and TRBJ2-3; TRBD1 agrees at 8 bases. Trimming took 2 bases from V and 7 from J; bases not matched to a gene: 5. The CDR3 extends over 14 amino acids. CDR1 KGHSH and CDR2 LQKENI come from the germline V gene.

V is TRBV5-1 and J is TRBJ2-7; D is perhaps TRBD1 (6 bases). The germline gives CDR1 SGHRS, CDR2 YFSETQ. Trimming took off 1 base at V and 2 bases at J, with 13 bases between the two ends. CDR3 length: 15 amino acids. The CDR3: CASSLTQGNPYEQYF. In DNA, the CDR3 is TGCGCCAGCAGCTTGACTCAGGGGAATCCCTACGAGCAGTACTTC.

This clonotype was detected a few times. The chain employs TRBV7-9 and TRBJ2-5; 13 bases fit TRBD2. Unmatched junction bases numbered 8, after V lost 5 bases and J lost 5 bases. The CDR3 is 16 residues long. CDR1 and CDR2 from the germline V gene are SEHNR and FQNEAQ (reference sequence). The CDR3 sequence: CASSPGTSGIMETQYF. In DNA, the CDR3 is TGTGCCAGCAGCCCGGGGACTAGCGGGATTATGGAGACCCAGTACTTC.

This chain connects TRBV6-1 to TRBJ1-3, with a weak D call TRBD1 (6 bases). V dropped 5 bases and J dropped 0 bases, with 11 bases sitting between them. Germline loops: CDR1 MNHNS, CDR2 SASEGT. The CDR3 length is 15 residues. CDR3 in DNA: TGTGCCAGCAGTCCGGACAGCAGCTCTGGAAACACCATATATTTT. Protein product: CASSPDSSSGNTIYF.

This clonotype was counted a few times. The rearrangement joins TRBV10-3 to TRBJ2-7, with no clear D. Trimming took 0 bases from V and 6 from J, leaving 6 bases between them. The CDR3 contains 12 residues. Germline CDR1 is ENHRY and CDR2 is SYGVKD. CDR3 sequence: CAISESGGEQYF. As DNA, the CDR3 is TGTGCCATCAGTGAGTCAGGTGGCGAGCAGTACTTC.

The rearrangement uses TRBV6-5 and TRBJ2-1; D unclear. The CDR3 length is 14 residues. Germline V gene sequence: CDR1 MNHEY, CDR2 SVGAGI. Trimming removed 2 bases at V and 2 bases at J, with 7 bases between. CDR3 residues: CASSYKITYNEQFF. The CDR3 region has the DNA TGTGCCAGCAGTTACAAGATTACCTACAATGAGCAGTTCTTC.

This clonotype was found a few times. The V gene is TRBV5-1, the J gene TRBJ2-7; D might be TRBD2 (5 bases). CDR1 and CDR2 from the germline V gene are SGHRS and YFSETQ. The CDR3 is made up of 14 amino acids. Trimming pared 4 bases from V and 3 bases from J, leaving 14 bases between. The CDR3 DNA is TGCGCCAGCAGCATACTAGGTCGGGGCTACGAGCAGTACTTC. This codes for CASSILGRGYEQYF.

With regard to this clonotype: Compared with germline, one end of the junction differs, possibly owing to a read error. This chain joins TRBV5-1 and TRBJ1-2; TRBD1 is a possible D gene (5 bases). The V gene's germline CDR1 is SGHRS and CDR2 YFSETQ. The CDR3 has 14 residues. CDR3 in amino acids: CASSFDAGRGGDTF. The CDR3, as DNA: TGCGCCAGCAGCTTTGATGCGGGGCGCGGTGGCGACACCTTC.